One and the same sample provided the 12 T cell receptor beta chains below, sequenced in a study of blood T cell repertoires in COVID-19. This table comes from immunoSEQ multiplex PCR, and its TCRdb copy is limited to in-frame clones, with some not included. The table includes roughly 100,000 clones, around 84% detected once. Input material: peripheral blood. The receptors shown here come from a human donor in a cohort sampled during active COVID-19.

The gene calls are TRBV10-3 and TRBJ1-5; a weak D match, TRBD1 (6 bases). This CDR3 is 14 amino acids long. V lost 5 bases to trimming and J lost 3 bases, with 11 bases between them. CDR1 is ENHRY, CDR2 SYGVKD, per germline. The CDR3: CAISTTGTNQPQHF. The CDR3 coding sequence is TGTGCCATCAGTACCACAGGGACCAATCAGCCCCAGCATTTT.

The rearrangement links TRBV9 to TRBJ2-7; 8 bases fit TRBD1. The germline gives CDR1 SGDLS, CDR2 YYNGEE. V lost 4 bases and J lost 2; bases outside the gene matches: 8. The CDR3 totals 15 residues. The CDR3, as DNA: TGTGCCAGCAGCAAAACAGGGGGAATTACCTACGAGCAGTACTTC. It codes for CASSKTGGITYEQYF.

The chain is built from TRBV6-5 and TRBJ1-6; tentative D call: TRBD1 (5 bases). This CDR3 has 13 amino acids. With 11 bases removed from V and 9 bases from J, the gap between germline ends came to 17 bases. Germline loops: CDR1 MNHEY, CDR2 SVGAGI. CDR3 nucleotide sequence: TGTGCCGTAAAGACAGCCCTGACTTCACCCCTCCACTTT. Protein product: CAVKTALTSPLHF.

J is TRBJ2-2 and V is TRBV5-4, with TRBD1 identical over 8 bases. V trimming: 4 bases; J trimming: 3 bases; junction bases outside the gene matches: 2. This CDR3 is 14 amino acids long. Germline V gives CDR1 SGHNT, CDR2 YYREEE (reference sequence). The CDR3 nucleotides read TGTGCCAGCAGCCAGGGGGCGTACACCGGGGAGCTGTTTTTT. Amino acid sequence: CASSQGAYTGELFF.

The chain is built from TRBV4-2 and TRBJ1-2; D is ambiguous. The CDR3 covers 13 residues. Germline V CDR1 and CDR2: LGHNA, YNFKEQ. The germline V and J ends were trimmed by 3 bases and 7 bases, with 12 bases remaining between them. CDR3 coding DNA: TGTGCCAGCAGCCAGGGAGGGTATGGTGGCTACACCTTC. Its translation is CASSQGGYGGYTF.

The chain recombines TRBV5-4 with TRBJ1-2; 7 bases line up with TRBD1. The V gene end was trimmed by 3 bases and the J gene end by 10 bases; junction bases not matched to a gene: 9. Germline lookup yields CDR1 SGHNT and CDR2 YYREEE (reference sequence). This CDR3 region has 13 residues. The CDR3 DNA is TGTGCCAGCAGCTCGGGACAGCAAAGGGACTACACCTTC. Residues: CASSSGQQRDYTF.

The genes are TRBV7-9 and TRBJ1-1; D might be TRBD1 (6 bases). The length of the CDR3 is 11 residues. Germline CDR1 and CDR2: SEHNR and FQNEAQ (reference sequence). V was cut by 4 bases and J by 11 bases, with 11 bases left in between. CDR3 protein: CASSSQGAAFF. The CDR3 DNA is TGTGCCAGCAGCTCACAGGGTGCGGCTTTCTTT.

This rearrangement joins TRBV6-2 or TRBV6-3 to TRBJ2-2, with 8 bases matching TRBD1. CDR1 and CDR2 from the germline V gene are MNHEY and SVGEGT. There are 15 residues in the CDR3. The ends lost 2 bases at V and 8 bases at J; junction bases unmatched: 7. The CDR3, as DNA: TGTGCCAGCAGTTACGTGGGACAGGTCTCAGGGGAGCTGTTTTTT. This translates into CASSYVGQVSGELFF.

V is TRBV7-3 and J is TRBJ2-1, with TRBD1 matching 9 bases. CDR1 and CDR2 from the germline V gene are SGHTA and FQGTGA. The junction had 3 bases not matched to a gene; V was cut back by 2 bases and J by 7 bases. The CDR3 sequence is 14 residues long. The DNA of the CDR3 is TGTGCCAGCAGCTTAGGACAGGGGCCTAATGAGCAGTTCTTC. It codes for CASSLGQGPNEQFF.

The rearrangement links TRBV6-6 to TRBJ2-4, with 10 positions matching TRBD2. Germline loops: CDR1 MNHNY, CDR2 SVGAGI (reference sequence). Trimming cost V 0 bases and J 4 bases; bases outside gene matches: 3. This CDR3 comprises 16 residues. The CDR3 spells CASSYSPLAGKNIQYF. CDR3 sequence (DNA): TGTGCCAGCAGTTACTCGCCACTAGCGGGGAAAAACATTCAGTACTTC.

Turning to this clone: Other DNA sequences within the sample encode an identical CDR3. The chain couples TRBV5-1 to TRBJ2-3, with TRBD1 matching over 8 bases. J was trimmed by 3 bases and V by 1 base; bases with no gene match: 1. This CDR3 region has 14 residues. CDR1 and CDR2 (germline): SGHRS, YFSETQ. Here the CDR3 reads CASSLRQGTDTQYF. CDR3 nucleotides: TGCGCCAGCAGCTTGAGACAGGGGACAGATACGCAGTATTTT. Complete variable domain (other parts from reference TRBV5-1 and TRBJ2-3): KAGVTQTPRYLIKTRGQQVTLSCSPISGHRSVSWYQQTPGQGLQFLFEYFSETQRNKGNFPGRFSGRQFSNSRSEMNVSTLELGDSALYLCASSLRQGTDTQYFGPGTRLTVL.

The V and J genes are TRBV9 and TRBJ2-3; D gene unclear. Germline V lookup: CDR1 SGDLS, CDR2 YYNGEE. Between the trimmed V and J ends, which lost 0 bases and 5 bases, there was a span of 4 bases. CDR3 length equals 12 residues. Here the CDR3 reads CASSVDRDTQYF. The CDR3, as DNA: TGTGCCAGCAGCGTAGATAGAGATACGCAGTATTTT.